The 16 T cell receptor beta chains below come from one sample, sequenced in a study of control samples from healthy donors and cancer patients. Some clones are missing from TCRdb's copy, which holds only in-frame ones; the method was immunoSEQ multiplex PCR. The sample lists around 150,000 clones; 70% to 90% were seen once. Sequenced input: blood. The receptors shown here come from a man aged 18-30 years in good health.

V usage is TRBV6-2 or TRBV6-3 and J usage is TRBJ2-2; D is undetermined. V lost 2 bases, J lost 4 bases, and 8 bases lay in between. Per germline, CDR1 MNHEY and CDR2 SVGEGT. The CDR3 is 14 amino acids. CDR3 region: CASSYRVSTGELFF. CDR3 DNA: TGTGCCAGCAGTTACAGAGTCTCCACCGGGGAGCTGTTTTTT.

The chain joins TRBV2 to TRBJ2-5, with TRBD2 as a possible D gene (5 bases). Trimming took 4 bases from V and 5 from J, leaving 8 bases between them. Per the germline V gene, CDR1 is SNHLY and CDR2 is FYNNEI. The CDR3 length is 12 residues. CDR3 sequence reads: CASSASRETQYF. CDR3 nucleotide sequence: TGTGCCAGCAGTGCTAGCCGGGAGACCCAGTACTTC.

The chain recombines TRBV7-3 with TRBJ2-3; TRBD2 agrees at 13 bases. J lost 4 bases, V lost 0 bases, and 4 bases had no gene match. Germline CDR1 SGHTA, CDR2 FQGTGA. CDR3 length: 17 residues. This CDR3 reads CASSLTTSGGAADTQYF. CDR3 nucleotide sequence: TGTGCCAGCAGCTTAACCACTAGCGGGGGGGCCGCAGATACGCAGTATTTT.

This rearrangement joins TRBV4-3 to TRBJ1-1, with TRBD1 matching 8 bases. The CDR3 runs 16 residues. Trimming at V came to 2 bases and at J to 0 bases, leaving 5 bases not matched to a gene. The germline V gene has CDR1 LGHNA and CDR2 YSLEER. The DNA of the CDR3 is TGCGCCAGCAGCCAAATTACAGGGGGGATGAACACTGAAGCTTTCTTT. This codes for CASSQITGGMNTEAFF.

This clone turned up a few times. The V and J genes are TRBV20-1 and TRBJ1-6; D might be TRBD1 (5 bases). The V end lost 3 bases, the J end lost 8 bases, and 11 bases lay between the germline ends. Germline lookup yields CDR1 DFQATT and CDR2 SNEGSKA (reference sequence). The CDR3 is 13 amino acids. CDR3 protein: CSASYPGDSPLHF. The DNA of the CDR3 is TGCAGTGCTAGTTACCCGGGGGATTCACCCCTCCACTTT.

This clone appeared once. The chain recombines TRBV7-8 with TRBJ2-5; 7 positions match TRBD1. The CDR3 is made up of 15 amino acids. In germline, CDR1 is SGHVS, CDR2 FQNEAQ. With V trimmed by 5 bases and J by 9 bases, 15 bases remained unmatched. CDR3 nucleotide sequence: TGTGCCAGCAGCCTCAGTTGGGTAGGGGGCCAGGCCCAGTACTTC. Its protein is CASSLSWVGGQAQYF.

The gene calls are TRBV4-3 and TRBJ2-3; possible D gene TRBD2, 7 bases. The length of the CDR3 is 16 residues. The V gene's germline CDR1 is LGHNA and CDR2 YSLEER. V lost 0 bases to trimming and J lost 6 bases, with 16 bases between them. The chain's CDR3 is CASSQDVGGAGDTQYF. The DNA for the CDR3 is TGCGCCAGCAGCCAAGATGTGGGGGGGGCAGGGGATACGCAGTATTTT.

The J gene is TRBJ1-4, the V gene TRBV30; TRBD1 agrees at 9 bases. This CDR3 is built from 14 residues. V was pared by 3 bases and J by 5 bases, with 4 bases of the junction left unmatched. CDR1 GTSNPN and CDR2 SVGIG come from the germline V gene (reference sequence). The CDR3: CAWSTGGRNEKLFF. In DNA form, the CDR3 reads TGTGCCTGGAGCACAGGGGGCAGGAATGAAAAACTGTTTTTT. The entire variable domain, with the rest obtained from reference TRBV30 and TRBJ1-4, is as follows: SQTIHQWPATLVQPVGSPLSLECTVEGTSNPNLYWYRQAAGRGLQLLFYSVGIGQISSEVPQNLSASRPQDRQFILSSKKLLLSDSGFYLCAWSTGGRNEKLFFGSGTQLSVL.

The chain joins TRBV27 to TRBJ1-2; TRBD1 might be the D (5 bases). The V and J ends lost 6 bases and 6 bases respectively, with 11 bases between them. Germline loops: CDR1 MNHEY, CDR2 SMNVEV (reference sequence). This CDR3 contains 12 residues. The CDR3 protein is CASRNRQNGYTF. In DNA form, the CDR3 reads TGTGCCAGCAGAAACAGACAGAATGGCTACACCTTC.

As for this clone: Other DNA sequences in the sample encode the same CDR3. This chain joins TRBV13 and TRBJ1-1; no clear D gene. V was cut by 0 bases and J by 1 base, with 3 bases left in between. Germline CDR1 reads PRHDT; CDR2 reads FYEKMQ (reference sequence). The CDR3 consists of 13 residues. CDR3 sequence reads: CASSLGQNTEAFF. DNA of the CDR3: TGTGCCAGCAGCTTAGGACAGAACACTGAAGCTTTCTTT.

This chain uses TRBV7-8 with TRBJ2-7, with 7 bases aligning to TRBD1. This CDR3 has 15 amino acids. Trimming cost V 5 bases and J 0 bases; bases outside gene matches: 7. From germline, CDR1 is SGHVS and CDR2 FQNEAQ. In DNA form, the CDR3 reads TGTGCCAGCAGCACCGAGACAGGGCCCTCCTACGAGCAGTACTTC. It is translated as CASSTETGPSYEQYF.

The chain carries TRBV12-3 or TRBV12-4 and TRBJ2-1; no clear D gene. V shed 1 base and J shed 8 bases, with 9 bases lying between them. The CDR3 runs to 13 residues. The chain's CDR3 is CASSLVQIDEQFF. CDR3 sequence (DNA): TGTGCCAGCAGTTTAGTGCAGATCGATGAGCAGTTCTTC.

The chain joins TRBV3-1 (or the pseudogene TRBV3-2) to TRBJ2-7; 7 positions match TRBD2. The germline CDR1 and CDR2 sequences are LGHDT and YNNKEL (reference sequence). This CDR3 spans 13 amino acids. Unmatched junction bases numbered 7, after V lost 4 bases and J lost 7 bases. The CDR3 DNA reads as TGTGCCAGCAGCCCCCCAGCGGGGAGGGAGCAGTACTTC. It codes for CASSPPAGREQYF.

The chain is built from TRBV7-3 and TRBJ2-3; 9 nucleotides agree with TRBD2. The CDR3 covers 15 residues. CDR1 is SGHTA and CDR2 is FQGTGA in the germline V gene. The J segment lost 3 bases and the V segment lost 6 bases, leaving 7 bases of the junction unmatched. CDR3 loop: CASRPGLAGTDTQYF. The CDR3 DNA is TGTGCCAGCAGACCGGGACTAGCAGGGACAGATACGCAGTATTTT. Complete variable domain (other parts from reference TRBV7-3 and TRBJ2-3): GAGVSQTPSNKVTEKGKYVELRCDPISGHTALYWYRQSLGQGPEFLIYFQGTGAADDSGLPNDRFFAVRPEGSVSTLKIQRTERGDSAVYLCASRPGLAGTDTQYFGPGTRLTVL.

V and J are TRBV3-1 (or the pseudogene TRBV3-2) and TRBJ2-7, with TRBD2 matching 7 bases. Germline lookup yields CDR1 LGHDT and CDR2 YNNKEL (reference sequence). The length of the CDR3 is 13 residues. V shed 4 bases, J shed 8 bases, and the junction held 8 bases outside the gene matches. The CDR3 DNA sequence: TGTGCCAGCAGCCCTGGGGAGGGCTGGAAGCAGTACTTC. It is translated as CASSPGEGWKQYF.

The chain couples TRBV28 to TRBJ2-6; D gene unclear. Germline CDR1 and CDR2: MDHEN and SYDVKM. The CDR3 sequence is 14 residues long. V was shortened by 3 bases and J by 0 bases, with 3 bases between the two germline ends. DNA for the CDR3: TGTGCCAGCAGTTTTTTCTCTGGGGCCAACGTCCTGACTTTC. This translates into CASSFFSGANVLTF. The entire variable domain, with the rest obtained from reference TRBV28 and TRBJ2-6, is as follows: DVKVTQSSRYLVKRTGEKVFLECVQDMDHENMFWYRQDPGLGLRLIYFSYDVKMKEKGDIPEGYSVSREKKERFSLILESASTNQTSMYLCASSFFSGANVLTFGAGSRLTVL.